One and the same sample provided the 25 T cell receptor beta chains below, sequenced in a study of blood T cell repertoires in COVID-19. Generated by immunoSEQ multiplex PCR, the TCRdb table keeps only in-frame clones and is missing some. Of roughly 250,000 clones in the sample, about 85% were seen once. The sequenced sample was peripheral blood. The receptors derive from a human donor with COVID-19, enrolled during active disease. The donor label of this sample is uncertain.

The chain recombines TRBV3-1 (or the pseudogene TRBV3-2) with TRBJ1-6; D perhaps matches TRBD1 (5 bases). Trimming left V 4 bases short and J 8 bases short, with 12 bases between. CDR1 is LGHDT, CDR2 YNNKEL, per germline (reference sequence). This CDR3 has 14 residues. The CDR3 DNA is TGTGCCAGCAGCCTTGCCCAAGGGGATTCACCCCTCCACTTT. Protein product: CASSLAQGDSPLHF.

This clone was detected only once. This sequence may be a read error, since a much larger clone differs from it by one base. The rearrangement joins TRBV14 to TRBJ2-3; no clear D gene. CDR3 length: 12 amino acids. V was trimmed by 6 bases and J by 0 bases, leaving 4 bases between them. The germline V gene encodes CDR1 SGHDN and CDR2 FVKESK. The CDR3 DNA reads as TGTGCCAGCAGTCCTAGCACAGATACGCAGTATTTT. This translates into CASSPSTDTQYF.

At least ten counts were recorded for this clone. Here the CDR3 reads CASSSTNQPQHF. The CDR3 nucleotides are TGTGCCAGCAGTTCTACCAATCAGCCCCAGCATTTT. The gene calls are TRBV28 and TRBJ1-5; D is undetermined. CDR1 and CDR2 from the germline V gene are MDHEN and SYDVKM. The CDR3 sequence is 12 residues long. Trimming took off 4 bases at V and 3 bases at J, with 4 bases between the two ends.

This clone appeared a single time. V is TRBV24-1 and J is TRBJ1-4; TRBD1 aligns across 8 bases. The CDR3 sequence is 16 residues long. J gave up 8 bases and V 4 bases, and 11 bases lay outside the gene matches. Germline V gene lookup returns CDR1 KGHDR and CDR2 SFDVKD. In nucleotides, the CDR3 is TGTGCCACCAGTGACCAAACCGGGACAGGCGTGGAAAAACTGTTTTTT. Its protein product is CATSDQTGTGVEKLFF.

The chain has TRBV4-1 and TRBJ2-7, with a weak D call TRBD2 (5 bases). The CDR3 loop spans 13 amino acids. Germline CDR1 and CDR2: MGHRA and YSYEKL. The germline V and J ends were trimmed by 4 bases and 3 bases, with 10 bases remaining between them. Written as DNA, the CDR3 is TGCGCCAGCAGCCCACCGGGGAGCTACGAGCAGTACTTC. Amino acids: CASSPPGSYEQYF.

J is TRBJ1-1 and V is TRBV2; D not resolved. The ends were cut back, 6 bases at V and 1 base at J, with 15 bases in the middle. Germline assignment: CDR1 SNHLY and CDR2 FYNNEI. CDR3 length: 15 amino acids. The CDR3 DNA is TGTGCCAGCAGCTCCAGCGCCGCCGGGAACACTGAAGCTTTCTTT. It translates to CASSSSAAGNTEAFF.

The V gene is TRBV7-9, the J gene TRBJ1-3; 7 nucleotides match TRBD1. Trimming removed 2 bases from V and 0 bases from J; junction bases left unmatched: 10. This CDR3 is 18 amino acids long. The germline V gene encodes CDR1 SEHNR and CDR2 FQNEAQ (reference sequence). In DNA form, the CDR3 reads TGTGCCAGCAGCTTACTTTTGGGGACAGACCGCTCTGGAAACACCATATATTTT. Protein: CASSLLLGTDRSGNTIYF.

The V call is TRBV5-1, the J call TRBJ1-1; TRBD1 matches at 9 bases. The CDR3 is 15 residues long. Germline V gives CDR1 SGHRS, CDR2 YFSETQ. Trimming at V came to 0 bases and at J to 4 bases, leaving 4 bases not matched to a gene. The CDR3 DNA follows: TGCGCCAGCAGCTTGGGACAGGGGGGAATCACTGAAGCTTTCTTT. It is translated as CASSLGQGGITEAFF.

In this sample, this clone turned up a few times. J is TRBJ2-7 and V is TRBV7-8; D is possibly TRBD2 (6 bases). The germline V gene has CDR1 SGHVS and CDR2 FQNEAQ. Deletions cut 3 bases from V and 2 bases from J, with 14 bases between. The CDR3 runs to 15 residues. For the CDR3, the DNA is TGTGCCAGCAGCTTCGGGAGACGGACCCCCTACGAGCAGTACTTC. It codes for CASSFGRRTPYEQYF.

CDR3 DNA sequence: TGTGCCAGCAGCTTGGTGGGGACAGGGGGCCATGGCTACACCTTC. Protein sequence: CASSLVGTGGHGYTF. The chain uses TRBV5-4 and TRBJ1-2; 12 nucleotides match TRBD1. Germline lookup yields CDR1 SGHNT and CDR2 YYREEE (reference sequence). J was trimmed by 6 bases and V by 0 bases; bases with no gene match: 3. CDR3 size: 15 residues.

The chain links TRBV5-4 to TRBJ1-1; 9 nucleotides line up with TRBD1. Germline CDR1 reads SGHNT; CDR2 reads YYREEE (reference sequence). The CDR3 has 15 amino acids. Trimming cost V 3 bases and J 11 bases; bases outside gene matches: 14. The CDR3, as DNA: TGTGCCAGCAGCTCGGGACAGGGACTCAGATGGGATGCTTTCTTT. Its protein is CASSSGQGLRWDAFF. Full variable domain (remainder filled in from reference TRBV5-4 and TRBJ1-1): ETGVTQSPTHLIKTRGQQVTLRCSSQSGHNTVSWYQQALGQGPQFIFQYYREEENGRGNFPPRFSGLQFPNYSSELNVNALELDDSALYLCASSSGQGLRWDAFFGQGTRLTVV.

The chain employs TRBV30 and TRBJ1-5; possible D gene TRBD1, 5 bases. Germline V gene data show CDR1 as GTSNPN and CDR2 as SVGIG (reference sequence). The length of the CDR3 is 15 residues. V lost 3 bases, J lost 0 bases, and 12 bases lay in between. CDR3 residues: CAWSPGSYSNQPQHF. The CDR3 DNA sequence: TGTGCCTGGAGCCCAGGGTCATATAGCAATCAGCCCCAGCATTTT.

The gene calls are TRBV27 and TRBJ1-6; 7 bases are shared with TRBD1. The CDR3 extends over 14 amino acids. Losses at the gene ends were 6 bases for V and 5 bases for J; bases not matched to a gene: 4. CDR1 MNHEY and CDR2 SMNVEV come from the germline V gene (reference sequence). CDR3 residues: CASRGDSHNSPLHF. As DNA, the CDR3 is TGTGCCAGCAGGGGGGACAGTCATAATTCACCCCTCCACTTT.

The genes are TRBV19 and TRBJ1-2; tentatively, D is TRBD1 (6 bases). The CDR3 extends over 15 amino acids. Between the trimmed V and J ends, which lost 3 bases and 5 bases, there was a span of 16 bases. CDR1 is LNHDA and CDR2 is SQIVND in the germline V gene (reference sequence). CDR3 region: CASSIPGVGGYGYTF. Written as DNA, the CDR3 is TGTGCCAGTAGTATCCCAGGGGTAGGAGGTTATGGCTACACCTTC.

The rearrangement joins TRBV5-4 to TRBJ2-1, with 12 bases that match TRBD2. The CDR3 has 17 amino acids. V gave up 8 bases and J gave up 5 bases; unmatched junction bases: 14. The germline gives CDR1 SGHNT, CDR2 YYREEE (reference sequence). In DNA, the CDR3 is TGTGCCAGTCTAGCGGGAGGGCCCTCCCGAGCGGACAATGAGCAGTTCTTC. As protein: CASLAGGPSRADNEQFF.

This chain uses TRBV7-2 with TRBJ1-6; 8 bases are a match to TRBD1. The CDR3 contains 18 residues. The germline CDR1 and CDR2 sequences are SGHTA and FQGNSA. The ends lost 7 bases at V and 7 bases at J; junction bases unmatched: 18. For the CDR3, the DNA is TGTGCCAGCACCGAAGGGACACCCGGGACAGGTCCGAATTCACCCCTCCACTTT. This codes for CASTEGTPGTGPNSPLHF.

The gene calls are TRBV2 and TRBJ1-6; a possible D gene is TRBD1 (6 bases). This CDR3 contains 14 residues. Trimming removed 9 bases from V and 8 bases from J, with 17 bases in between. Germline-derived CDR1 and CDR2 are SNHLY and FYNNEI. The CDR3 loop is CARGGSQEDSPLHF. The CDR3 DNA is TGTGCCAGAGGGGGAAGCCAGGAGGATTCACCCCTCCACTTT.

The V call is TRBV19, the J call TRBJ2-2, with a possible D match to TRBD2 (6 bases). The CDR3 is made up of 15 amino acids. Germline CDR1 LNHDA, CDR2 SQIVND (reference sequence). The V end was cut by 5 bases, the J end by 0 bases, with 10 bases between. Here the CDR3 reads CASSAGLANTGELFF. The DNA of the CDR3 is TGTGCCAGTAGTGCGGGGCTCGCGAACACCGGGGAGCTGTTTTTT.

The chain has TRBV28 and TRBJ2-1; 11 bases map to TRBD2. The germline V gene encodes CDR1 MDHEN and CDR2 SYDVKM. V lost 6 bases and J lost 7; bases outside the gene matches: 8. The CDR3 sequence is 15 residues long. The CDR3 here is CASRGTSGRGNEQFF. The CDR3 bases are TGTGCCAGCAGGGGTACTAGCGGGAGAGGGAATGAGCAGTTCTTC.

This sequence joins TRBV27 and TRBJ2-2, with TRBD2 identical over 7 bases. This CDR3 region has 20 residues. Germline CDR1 and CDR2: MNHEY and SMNVEV (reference sequence). V lost 1 base to trimming and J lost 5 bases; unmatched junction nucleotides: 19. The CDR3 DNA reads TGTGCCAGCAGTTTATTTAGCCTTTCGACTAGCCCGAGAGCTACCGGGGAGCTGTTTTTT. Residues: CASSLFSLSTSPRATGELFF.

The chain couples TRBV20-1 to TRBJ2-7; no firm D call. This CDR3 region has 12 residues. Germline-derived CDR1 and CDR2 are DFQATT and SNEGSKA (reference sequence). Trimming removed 3 bases from V and 2 bases from J, with 8 bases in between. CDR3 sequence (DNA): TGCAGTGCTAGTGAGAGGACCTACGAGCAGTACTTC. This encodes CSASERTYEQYF.

A few counts support this clone. The V gene is TRBV5-1, the J gene TRBJ1-1; maybe TRBD1 (5 bases). Trimming pared 5 bases from V and 11 bases from J, leaving 13 bases between. Germline CDR1 is SGHRS and CDR2 is YFSETQ. CDR3 length: 11 residues. The DNA for the CDR3 is TGCGCCAGCAGGGGGGGATACACGGCTTTCTTT. Its protein is CASRGGYTAFF.

This clone was detected only once. This chain connects TRBV3-1 (or the pseudogene TRBV3-2) to TRBJ1-2; maybe TRBD1 (5 bases). CDR3 length equals 13 residues. The V gene lost 0 bases and the J gene lost 7 bases, with 9 bases spanning the gap. Looked up from germline, CDR1 is LGHDT and CDR2 is YNNKEL (reference sequence). The DNA of the CDR3 is TGTGCCAGCAGCCAAGATCTGGGGGGTGGCTACACCTTC. Its translation is CASSQDLGGGYTF.

The V gene is TRBV28, the J gene TRBJ2-5; 10 nucleotides line up with TRBD1. Germline CDR1 reads MDHEN; CDR2 reads SYDVKM. V trimming: 6 bases; J trimming: 4 bases; junction bases outside the gene matches: 14. CDR3 length: 17 residues. The DNA for the CDR3 is TGTGCCAGCAGCTCAGACTGGGGACAGGGGCTGGGAGAGACCCAGTACTTC. It translates to CASSSDWGQGLGETQYF.

Only a few counts were recorded for this clone. The genes are TRBV11-1 and TRBJ2-3, with TRBD2 as a possible D gene (5 bases). Germline V lookup: CDR1 SGHAT, CDR2 FQDESV (reference sequence). Between the trimmed V and J ends, which lost 5 bases and 5 bases, there was a span of 11 bases. This CDR3 spans 13 amino acids. This CDR3 reads CASSEGPGDTQYF. The CDR3 bases are TGTGCCAGCAGCGAGGGCCCGGGAGATACGCAGTATTTT.